This entry features one T cell receptor (beta chain) sequence. Those who participated ranged in age from roughly 18 to 90 years and resided in about two dozen US areas. The data were produced by immunoSEQ multiplex PCR, yet TCRdb's version contains in-frame clones alone and is incomplete. The sample has 200,000 to 300,000 clones, 85% to 90% seen once. This sample is part of a study of blood T cell repertoires in COVID-19. Study-level information: Material from acute and convalescent COVID-19 was sourced from the United States, Italy and Spain.

The CDR3 consists of 16 residues. CDR1 and CDR2 (germline): SNHLY, FYNNEI. Trimming took off 3 bases at V and 4 bases at J, with 18 bases between the two ends. The source of this sequence is a man aged 50 to 60 who had been exposed to COVID-19. The specimen sequenced was PBMCs or T cells enriched from blood (not recorded which). The chain is built from TRBV2 and TRBJ1-2; possibly TRBD1 for D (6 bases). DNA for the CDR3: TGTGCCAGCAGTGAGGGCCCCCCGACAGGAGGCTATGGCTACACCTTC. Protein: CASSEGPPTGGYGYTF.